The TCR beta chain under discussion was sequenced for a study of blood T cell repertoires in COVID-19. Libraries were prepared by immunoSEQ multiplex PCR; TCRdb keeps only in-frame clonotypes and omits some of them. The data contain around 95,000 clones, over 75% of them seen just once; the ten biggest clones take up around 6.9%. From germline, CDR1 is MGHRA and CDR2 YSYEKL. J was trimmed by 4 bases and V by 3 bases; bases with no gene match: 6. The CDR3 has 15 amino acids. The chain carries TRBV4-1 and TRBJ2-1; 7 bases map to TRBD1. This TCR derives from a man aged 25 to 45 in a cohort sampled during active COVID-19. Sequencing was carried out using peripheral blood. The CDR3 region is CASSQTGSGYNEQFF. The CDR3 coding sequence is TGCGCCAGCAGCCAGACAGGGTCGGGTTACAATGAGCAGTTCTTC.